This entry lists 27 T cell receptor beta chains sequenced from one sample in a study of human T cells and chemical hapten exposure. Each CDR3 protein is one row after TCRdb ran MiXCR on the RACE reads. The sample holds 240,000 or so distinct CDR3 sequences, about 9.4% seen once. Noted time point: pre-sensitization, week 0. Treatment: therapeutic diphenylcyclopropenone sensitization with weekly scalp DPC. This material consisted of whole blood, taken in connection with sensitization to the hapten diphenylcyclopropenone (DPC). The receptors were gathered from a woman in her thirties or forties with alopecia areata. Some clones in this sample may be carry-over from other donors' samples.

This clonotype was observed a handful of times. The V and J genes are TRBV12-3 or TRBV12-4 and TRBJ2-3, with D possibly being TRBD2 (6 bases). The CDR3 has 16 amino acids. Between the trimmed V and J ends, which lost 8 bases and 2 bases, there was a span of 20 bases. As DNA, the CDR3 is TGTGCCAGCCCGCCCGGCGGGACGGTGATCACAGATACGCAGTATTTT. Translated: CASPPGGTVITDTQYF.

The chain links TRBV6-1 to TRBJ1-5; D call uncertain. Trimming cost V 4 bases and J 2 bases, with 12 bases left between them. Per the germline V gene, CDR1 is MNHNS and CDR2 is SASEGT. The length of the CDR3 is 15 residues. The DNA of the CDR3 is TGTGCCAGCAGTGGGTCCCCCAGAGGCAATCAGCCCCAGCATTTT. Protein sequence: CASSGSPRGNQPQHF.

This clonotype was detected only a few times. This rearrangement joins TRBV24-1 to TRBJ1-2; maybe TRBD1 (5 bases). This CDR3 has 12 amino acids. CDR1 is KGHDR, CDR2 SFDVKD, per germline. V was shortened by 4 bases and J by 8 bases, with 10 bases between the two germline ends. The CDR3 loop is CATSERRDGYTF. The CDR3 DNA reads TGTGCCACCAGTGAGAGGAGGGACGGCTACACCTTC.

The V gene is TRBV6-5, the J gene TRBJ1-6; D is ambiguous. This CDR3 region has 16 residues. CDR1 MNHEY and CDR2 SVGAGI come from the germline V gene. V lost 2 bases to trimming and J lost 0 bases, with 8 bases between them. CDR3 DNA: TGTGCCAGCAGTTACGCCCAGAGCTCCTATAATTCACCCCTCCACTTT. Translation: CASSYAQSSYNSPLHF.

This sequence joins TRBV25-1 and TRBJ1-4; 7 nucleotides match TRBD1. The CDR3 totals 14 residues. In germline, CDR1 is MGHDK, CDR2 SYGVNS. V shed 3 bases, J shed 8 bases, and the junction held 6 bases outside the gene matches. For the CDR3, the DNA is TGTGCCAGCAGTGACGACAGGGCGGGCGAAAAACTGTTTTTT. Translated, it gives CASSDDRAGEKLFF.

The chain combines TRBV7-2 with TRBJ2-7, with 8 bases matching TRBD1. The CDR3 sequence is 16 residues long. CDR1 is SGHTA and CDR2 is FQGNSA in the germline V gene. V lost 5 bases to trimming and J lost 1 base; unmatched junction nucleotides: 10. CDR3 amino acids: CASSPDPDRGSYEQYF. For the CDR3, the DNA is TGTGCCAGCAGCCCCGACCCAGACAGGGGTTCCTACGAGCAGTACTTC.

The CDR3 DNA reads as TGTGCCAGCAGCCCCCCCGGGAGCAAGGATACGCAGTATTTT. Encoded protein: CASSPPGSKDTQYF. The V gene is TRBV7-9, the J gene TRBJ2-3, with TRBD2 as a possible D gene (6 bases). There are 14 residues in the CDR3. Germline CDR1 and CDR2: SEHNR and FQNEAQ (reference sequence). V lost 5 bases, J lost 6 bases, and 15 bases lay in between. The full variable domain, completed using reference TRBV7-9 and TRBJ2-3, is DTGVSQNPRHKITKRGQNVTFRCDPISEHNRLYWYRQTLGQGPEFLTYFQNEAQLEKSRLLSDRFSAERPKGSFSTLEIQRTEQGDSAMYLCASSPPGSKDTQYFGPGTRLTVL.

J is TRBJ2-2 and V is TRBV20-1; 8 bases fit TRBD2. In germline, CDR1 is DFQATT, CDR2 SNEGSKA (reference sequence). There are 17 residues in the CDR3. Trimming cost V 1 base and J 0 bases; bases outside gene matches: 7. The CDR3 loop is CSARGLAGGANTGELFF. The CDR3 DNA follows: TGCAGTGCTAGAGGATTGGCGGGAGGCGCGAACACCGGGGAGCTGTTTTTT.

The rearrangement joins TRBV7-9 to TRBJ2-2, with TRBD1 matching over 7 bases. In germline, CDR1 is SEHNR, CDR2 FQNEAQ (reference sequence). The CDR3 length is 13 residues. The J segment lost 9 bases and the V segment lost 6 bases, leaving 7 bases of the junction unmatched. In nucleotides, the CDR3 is TGTGCCAGCAGACAAGGACAGGTCCGGGAGCTGTTTTTT. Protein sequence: CASRQGQVRELFF.

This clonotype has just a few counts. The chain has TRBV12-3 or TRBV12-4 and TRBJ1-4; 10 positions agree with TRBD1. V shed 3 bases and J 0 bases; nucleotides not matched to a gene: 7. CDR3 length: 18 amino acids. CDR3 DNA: TGTGCCAGCAGTTTGGGGACAGGGGCCGTTGCAACTAATGAAAAACTGTTTTTT. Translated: CASSLGTGAVATNEKLFF.

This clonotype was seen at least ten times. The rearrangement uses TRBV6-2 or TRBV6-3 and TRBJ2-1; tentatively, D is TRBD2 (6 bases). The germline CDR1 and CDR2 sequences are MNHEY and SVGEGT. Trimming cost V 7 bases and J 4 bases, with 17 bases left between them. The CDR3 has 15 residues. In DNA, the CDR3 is TGTGCCAGCAATCGACATCCGGGACTTTACAATGAGCAGTTCTTC. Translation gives CASNRHPGLYNEQFF.

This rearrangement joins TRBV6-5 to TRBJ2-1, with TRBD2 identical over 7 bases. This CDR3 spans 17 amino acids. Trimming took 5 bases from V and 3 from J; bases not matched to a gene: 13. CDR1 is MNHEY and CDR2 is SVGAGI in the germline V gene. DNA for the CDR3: TGTGCCAGCAGTGAGACGTATGGGGGAGGGAGCTACAATGAGCAGTTCTTC. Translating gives CASSETYGGGSYNEQFF.

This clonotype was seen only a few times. The CDR3 is CSVPTRDYGNEQFF. In nucleotides, the CDR3 is TGCAGCGTCCCGACTAGAGATTACGGCAATGAGCAGTTCTTC. The chain joins TRBV29-1 to TRBJ2-1, with D possibly being TRBD2 (6 bases). The CDR3 extends over 14 amino acids. Trimming shortened V by 6 bases and J by 6 bases, and 18 bases separated the two germline ends. Germline CDR1 and CDR2: SQVTM and ANQGSEA.

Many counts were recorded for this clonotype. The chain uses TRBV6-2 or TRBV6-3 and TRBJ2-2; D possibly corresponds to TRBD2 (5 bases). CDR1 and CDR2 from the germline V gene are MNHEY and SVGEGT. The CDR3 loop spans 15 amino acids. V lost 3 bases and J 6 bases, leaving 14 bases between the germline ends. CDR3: CASSYRSRGSGELFF. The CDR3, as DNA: TGTGCCAGCAGTTATCGCTCCCGCGGGTCCGGGGAGCTGTTTTTT.

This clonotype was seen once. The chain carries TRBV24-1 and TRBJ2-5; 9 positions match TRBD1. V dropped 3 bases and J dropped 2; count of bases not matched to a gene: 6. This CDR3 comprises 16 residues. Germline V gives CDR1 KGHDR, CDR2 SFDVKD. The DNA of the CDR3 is TGTGCCACCAGTGATACCGGGACAGGGTGGCAAGAGACCCAGTACTTC. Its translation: CATSDTGTGWQETQYF.

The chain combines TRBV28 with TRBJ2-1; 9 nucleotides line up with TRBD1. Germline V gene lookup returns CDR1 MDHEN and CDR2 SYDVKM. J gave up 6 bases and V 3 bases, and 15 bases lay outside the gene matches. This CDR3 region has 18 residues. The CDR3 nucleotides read TGTGCCAGCAGTTTGGGACTCCGGACAGGGGTAATACTCAATGAGCAGTTCTTC. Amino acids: CASSLGLRTGVILNEQFF. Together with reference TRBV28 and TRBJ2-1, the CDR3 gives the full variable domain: DVKVTQSSRYLVKRTGEKVFLECVQDMDHENMFWYRQDPGLGLRLIYFSYDVKMKEKGDIPEGYSVSREKKERFSLILESASTNQTSMYLCASSLGLRTGVILNEQFFGPGTRLTVL.

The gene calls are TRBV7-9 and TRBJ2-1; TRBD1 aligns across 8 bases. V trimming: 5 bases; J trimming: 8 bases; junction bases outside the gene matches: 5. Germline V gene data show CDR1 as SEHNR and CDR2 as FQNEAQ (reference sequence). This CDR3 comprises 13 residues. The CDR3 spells CASSPGGTDEQFF. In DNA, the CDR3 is TGTGCCAGCAGCCCAGGGGGCACAGATGAGCAGTTCTTC.

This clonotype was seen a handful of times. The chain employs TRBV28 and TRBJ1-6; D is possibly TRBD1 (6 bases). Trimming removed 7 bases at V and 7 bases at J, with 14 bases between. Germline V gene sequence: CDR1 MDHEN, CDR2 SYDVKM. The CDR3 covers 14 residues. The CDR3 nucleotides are TGTGCCAGCACCCAAGGGACAAGAAATTCACCCCTCCACTTT. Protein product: CASTQGTRNSPLHF. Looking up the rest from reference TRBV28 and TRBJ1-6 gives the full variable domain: DVKVTQSSRYLVKRTGEKVFLECVQDMDHENMFWYRQDPGLGLRLIYFSYDVKMKEKGDIPEGYSVSREKKERFSLILESASTNQTSMYLCASTQGTRNSPLHFGNGTRLTVT.

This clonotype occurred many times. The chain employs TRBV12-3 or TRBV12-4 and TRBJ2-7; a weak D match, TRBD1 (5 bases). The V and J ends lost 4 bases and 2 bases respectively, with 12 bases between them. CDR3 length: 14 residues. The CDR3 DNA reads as TGTGCCAGCAGTTCGGACACCCCCACCTACGAGCAGTACTTC. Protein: CASSSDTPTYEQYF.

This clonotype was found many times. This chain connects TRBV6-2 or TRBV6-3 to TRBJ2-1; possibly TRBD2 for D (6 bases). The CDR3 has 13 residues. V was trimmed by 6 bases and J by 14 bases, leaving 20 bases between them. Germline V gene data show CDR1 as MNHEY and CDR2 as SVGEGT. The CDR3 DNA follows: TGTGCCAGCAGCCGTGGATGGGGGGAGGTCGAGTTCTTC. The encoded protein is CASSRGWGEVEFF.

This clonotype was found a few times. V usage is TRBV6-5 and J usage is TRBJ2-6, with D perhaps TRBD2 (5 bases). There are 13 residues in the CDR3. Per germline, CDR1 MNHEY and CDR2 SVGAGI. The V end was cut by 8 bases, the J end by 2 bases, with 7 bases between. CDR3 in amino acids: CASRETGANVLTF. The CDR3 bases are TGTGCCAGCCGGGAAACTGGGGCCAACGTCCTGACTTTC.

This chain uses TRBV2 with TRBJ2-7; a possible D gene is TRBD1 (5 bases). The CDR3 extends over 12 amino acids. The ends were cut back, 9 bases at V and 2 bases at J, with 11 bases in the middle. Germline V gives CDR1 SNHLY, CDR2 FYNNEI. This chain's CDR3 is CARDTFTYEQYF. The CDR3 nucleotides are TGTGCCAGGGACACCTTCACCTACGAGCAGTACTTC.

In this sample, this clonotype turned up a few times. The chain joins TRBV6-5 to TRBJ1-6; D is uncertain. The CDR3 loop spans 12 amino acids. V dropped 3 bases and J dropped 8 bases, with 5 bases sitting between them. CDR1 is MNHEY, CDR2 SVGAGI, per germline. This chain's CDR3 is CASSYPYSPLHF. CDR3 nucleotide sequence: TGTGCCAGCAGTTATCCATATTCACCCCTCCACTTT.

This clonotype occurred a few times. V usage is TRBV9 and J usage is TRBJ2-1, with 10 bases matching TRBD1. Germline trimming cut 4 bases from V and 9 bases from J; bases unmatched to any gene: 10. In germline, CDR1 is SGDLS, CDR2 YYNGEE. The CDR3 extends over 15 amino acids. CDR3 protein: CASSLTGGSSGEQFF. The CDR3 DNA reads TGTGCCAGCAGCCTGACAGGGGGCTCATCTGGTGAGCAGTTCTTC.

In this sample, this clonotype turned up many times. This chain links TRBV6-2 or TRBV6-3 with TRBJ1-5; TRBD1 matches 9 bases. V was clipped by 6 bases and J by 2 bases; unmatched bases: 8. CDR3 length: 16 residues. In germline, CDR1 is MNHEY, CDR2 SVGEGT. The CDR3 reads CASRQQGARGNQPQHF. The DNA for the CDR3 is TGTGCCAGCAGACAACAGGGGGCTCGGGGCAATCAGCCCCAGCATTTT.

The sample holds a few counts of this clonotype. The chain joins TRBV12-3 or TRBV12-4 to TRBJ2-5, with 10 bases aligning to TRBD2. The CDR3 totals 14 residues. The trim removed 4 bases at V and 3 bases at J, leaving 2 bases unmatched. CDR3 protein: CASSYSGRKETQYF. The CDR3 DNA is TGTGCCAGCAGTTATAGCGGGAGGAAAGAGACCCAGTACTTC.

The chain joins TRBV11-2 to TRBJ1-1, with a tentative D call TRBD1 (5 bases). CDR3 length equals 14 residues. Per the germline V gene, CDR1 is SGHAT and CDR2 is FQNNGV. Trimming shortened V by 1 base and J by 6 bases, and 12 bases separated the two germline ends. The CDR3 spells CASSLGRGQAEAFF. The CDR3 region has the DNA TGTGCCAGCAGCTTAGGAAGGGGCCAGGCTGAAGCTTTCTTT.